The 22 T cell receptor beta chains below were found in one sample sequenced in a study of T cell repertoires in cytomegalovirus infection (dated by TCRdb to between 2018 and 2020). Sequencing took place on an Illumina HiSeq 1500. Clones were called with MiXCR by TCRdb after fastp trimmed the public reads at Q25, and only in-frame beta chains were retained. Every distinct CDR3 protein forms one entry, paired with its most common genes and DNA. The sample profile shows under 200,000 distinct CDR3 sequences; roughly 9.8% of them were found once. In total, the top ten clones hold approximately 4.3% of the sample. Sequencing was done on a sample of PBMCs. These receptors were collected from a human donor in good health (CMV status not recorded). Some clones in this sample may be carry-over from other donors' samples.

The table lists this clonotype with many counts. The gene calls are TRBV2 and TRBJ2-1, with TRBD1 matching 8 bases. This CDR3 spans 16 amino acids. The germline V gene has CDR1 SNHLY and CDR2 FYNNEI. The trim removed 6 bases at V and 4 bases at J, leaving 11 bases unmatched. The CDR3 is CASREKGQGYYNEQFF. Written as DNA, the CDR3 is TGTGCCAGCAGGGAAAAAGGACAGGGCTATTACAATGAGCAGTTCTTC.

This clonotype was recorded at least ten times. The chain joins TRBV28 to TRBJ2-3; the match to TRBD2 covers 8 bases. Germline loops: CDR1 MDHEN, CDR2 SYDVKM. CDR3 size: 15 residues. With V trimmed by 6 bases and J by 5 bases, 10 bases remained unmatched. For the CDR3, the DNA is TGTGCCAGCAGGGTGCAATCGGGGGGGGAAGATACGCAGTATTTT. Protein product: CASRVQSGGEDTQYF.

This clonotype showed up many times. The chain couples TRBV20-1 to TRBJ2-5; D gene uncertain. Germline V CDR1 and CDR2: DFQATT, SNEGSKA (reference sequence). With 4 bases removed from V and 0 bases from J, the gap between germline ends came to 18 bases. The CDR3 runs to 16 residues. CDR3 sequence (DNA): TGCAGTGCTATGTCACGGTCGCTTGCAGACCAAGAGACCCAGTACTTC. Residues: CSAMSRSLADQETQYF.

With regard to this clonotype: It may be a read error: a sequence one base away is much more abundant. This rearrangement joins TRBV25-1 to TRBJ1-5, with D possibly being TRBD1 (5 bases). The CDR3 length is 16 residues. The V end was cut by 6 bases, the J end by 3 bases, with 18 bases between. CDR1 is MGHDK, CDR2 SYGVNS, per germline. Here the CDR3 DNA reads TGTGCCAGCAGCCAAGGGGATGGACTTCCCAATCAGCCCCAGCATTTT. This codes for CASSQGDGLPNQPQHF.

This clonotype showed up just a few times. V gene TRBV10-3 combines with J gene TRBJ2-7; D is unresolved. The length of the CDR3 is 14 residues. Germline V gene data show CDR1 as ENHRY and CDR2 as SYGVKD. V lost 0 bases and J 2 bases, leaving 8 bases between the germline ends. Here the CDR3 DNA reads TGTGCCATCAGTGAGTCAAAAGCTACCTACGAGCAGTACTTC. It is translated as CAISESKATYEQYF.

This clonotype was seen many times. The chain links TRBV28 to TRBJ1-1, with TRBD1 identical over 9 bases. Germline loops: CDR1 MDHEN, CDR2 SYDVKM. The CDR3 has 13 residues. Germline trimming cut 10 bases from V and 0 bases from J; bases unmatched to any gene: 3. The CDR3 bases are TGTGCCACTGACAGGGGGTTGAACACTGAAGCTTTCTTT. This encodes CATDRGLNTEAFF.

Ten or more counts support this clonotype. The DNA for the CDR3 is TGTGCCAGCAGTCCGTCGGCAGGGGGAGGCTCCGAGCAGTACTTC. It yields the protein CASSPSAGGGSEQYF. This sequence joins TRBV2 and TRBJ2-7; tentative D call: TRBD1 (7 bases). Germline lookup yields CDR1 SNHLY and CDR2 FYNNEI. CDR3 length: 15 amino acids. Between the trimmed V and J ends, which lost 5 bases and 6 bases, there was a span of 20 bases.

This clonotype was recorded many times. The gene calls are TRBV7-2 and TRBJ2-5; D might be TRBD1 (6 bases). Deletions cut 6 bases from V and 3 bases from J, with 11 bases between. This CDR3 has 13 residues. From germline, CDR1 is SGHTA and CDR2 FQGNSA. The CDR3 here is CASSNQGKETQYF. The CDR3 DNA is TGTGCCAGCAGTAATCAGGGGAAAGAGACCCAGTACTTC.

This clonotype was seen a handful of times. The rearrangement links TRBV7-9 to TRBJ2-7; D tentatively fits TRBD1 or TRBD2 (5 bases each). The V and J ends lost 8 bases and 4 bases respectively, with 9 bases between them. Germline V gene lookup returns CDR1 SEHNR and CDR2 FQNEAQ (reference sequence). CDR3 length equals 11 residues. CDR3 sequence: CASREGYEQYF. CDR3 nucleotide sequence: TGTGCCAGCCGCGAGGGGTACGAGCAGTACTTC.

This chain uses TRBV6-2 or TRBV6-3 with TRBJ2-2; 7 bases are shared with TRBD2. CDR3 length equals 14 residues. The trim removed 8 bases at V and 7 bases at J, leaving 10 bases unmatched. Germline-derived CDR1 and CDR2 are MNHEY and SVGEGT. The CDR3 DNA sequence: TGTGCCAGCGGGGGGGACCGACTCATCGGGGAGCTGTTTTTT. Residues: CASGGDRLIGELFF.

This clonotype was seen many times. This chain links TRBV7-2 with TRBJ1-4; the D is unclear. The germline V and J ends were trimmed by 1 base and 3 bases, with 6 bases remaining between them. Germline V lookup: CDR1 SGHTA, CDR2 FQGNSA. The CDR3 extends over 14 amino acids. The CDR3: CASSLVSANEKLFF. For the CDR3, the DNA is TGTGCCAGCAGCTTAGTGTCGGCTAATGAAAAACTGTTTTTT.

In its sample, this clonotype was seen a few times. The genes are TRBV9 and TRBJ1-1; D remains ambiguous. The CDR3 length is 13 residues. The ends were cut back, 1 base at V and 4 bases at J, with 8 bases in the middle. Looked up from germline, CDR1 is SGDLS and CDR2 is YYNGEE. DNA for the CDR3: TGTGCCAGCAGCGTACAGGAGTTCACTGAAGCTTTCTTT. Translated: CASSVQEFTEAFF.

This clonotype has only a few counts. This chain connects TRBV3-1 to TRBJ1-4, with D tentatively TRBD1 (5 bases). The V end lost 0 bases, the J end lost 0 bases, and 8 bases lay between the germline ends. The CDR3 has 16 amino acids. Germline CDR1 LGHDT, CDR2 YNNKEL (reference sequence). The CDR3 reads CASSQDWGSTNEKLFF. The CDR3 DNA reads TGTGCCAGCAGCCAAGATTGGGGGTCAACTAATGAAAAACTGTTTTTT.

Details on this clonotype: A much larger clone is a single base away; this may be a read error. Since no conserved phenylalanine or tryptophan closes the CDR3, a read error is the likely cause. J is TRBJ2-1 and V is TRBV20-1, with a weak D call TRBD2 (5 bases). The V end was cut by 6 bases, the J end by 3 bases, with 15 bases between. CDR3 length: 14 amino acids. The germline gives CDR1 DFQATT, CDR2 SNEGSKA (reference sequence). CDR3 nucleotides: TGCAGTGCAAAGAGAGGGTTAAGCTACAATGAGCAGTTCTTA. This translates into CSAKRGLSYNEQFL.

The V call is TRBV5-5, the J call TRBJ2-5; 11 bases fit TRBD1. CDR1 and CDR2 from the germline V gene are SGHKS and YYEKEE (reference sequence). Trimming at V came to 4 bases and at J to 4 bases, leaving 3 bases not matched to a gene. The CDR3 loop spans 14 amino acids. For the CDR3, the DNA is TGTGCCAGCAGCAAGGGACAGGGGGTAGAGACCCAGTACTTC. Its protein is CASSKGQGVETQYF.

In its sample, this clonotype was seen many times. The chain carries TRBV19 and TRBJ1-1; D is undetermined. The germline V and J ends were trimmed by 9 bases and 2 bases, with 19 bases remaining between them. The CDR3 contains 15 residues. Germline CDR1 reads LNHDA; CDR2 reads SQIVND (reference sequence). CDR3 region: CASWGTGSGNTEAFF. The CDR3 DNA reads as TGTGCCAGCTGGGGAACGGGGAGCGGTAACACTGAAGCTTTCTTT.

This rearrangement joins TRBV3-1 to TRBJ1-1; D not resolved. V shed 0 bases and J shed 5 bases, with 22 bases lying between them. The CDR3 extends over 18 amino acids. Per germline, CDR1 LGHDT and CDR2 YNNKEL (reference sequence). The CDR3 reads CASSQDPDKALPGTEAFF. The CDR3 coding sequence is TGTGCCAGCAGCCAAGATCCGGATAAGGCTTTACCTGGGACTGAAGCTTTCTTT.

This clonotype was observed at least ten times. The V call is TRBV27, the J call TRBJ1-1; a possible D gene is TRBD1 (5 bases). Germline CDR1 is MNHEY and CDR2 is SMNVEV (reference sequence). The CDR3 spans 16 residues. The V end was cut by 6 bases, the J end by 5 bases, with 22 bases between. CDR3 loop: CASRLMTQVKGTEAFF. In DNA form, the CDR3 reads TGTGCCAGCAGACTGATGACTCAGGTGAAGGGGACTGAAGCTTTCTTT.

This clonotype was counted ten times or more. The gene calls are TRBV7-8 and TRBJ2-7; 8 nucleotides agree with TRBD1. V lost 5 bases, J lost 2 bases, and 8 bases stayed unmatched. The CDR3 extends over 15 amino acids. Germline V gene data show CDR1 as SGHVS and CDR2 as FQNEAQ. The CDR3 region has the DNA TGTGCCAGCAGCGGGTCCGGGACAGGCGCCTACGAGCAGTACTTC. It yields the protein CASSGSGTGAYEQYF.

This clonotype appeared a few times. The chain is built from TRBV29-1 and TRBJ2-1; TRBD2 aligns across 9 bases. Trimming cost V 6 bases and J 8 bases; bases outside gene matches: 14. The CDR3 covers 15 residues. The germline V gene has CDR1 SQVTM and CDR2 ANQGSEA. The CDR3 region has the DNA TGCAGCGTCGACGTGATTAGCGGGAGAAGCGATGAGCAGTTCTTC. Translating gives CSVDVISGRSDEQFF.

The chain couples TRBV6-2 or TRBV6-3 to TRBJ2-5; 10 positions match TRBD1. CDR1 and CDR2 from the germline V gene are MNHEY and SVGEGT. The CDR3 spans 13 residues. V gave up 6 bases and J gave up 5 bases; unmatched junction bases: 3. The CDR3 DNA follows: TGTGCCAGCAGGGGACAGGGGATGGAGACCCAGTACTTC. Translated, it gives CASRGQGMETQYF.

This clonotype has at least ten counts. The J gene is TRBJ1-1, the V gene TRBV7-9; the D gene is possibly TRBD1 (5 bases). The V and J ends lost 5 bases and 0 bases respectively, with 19 bases between them. In germline, CDR1 is SEHNR, CDR2 FQNEAQ (reference sequence). This CDR3 is built from 17 residues. The CDR3 nucleotides are TGTGCCAGCAGCCCTAAAAGGGGAGCAAATATGAACACTGAAGCTTTCTTT. Translation gives CASSPKRGANMNTEAFF. The whole variable domain, filled in from reference TRBV7-9 and TRBJ1-1, reads DTGVSQNPRHKITKRGQNVTFRCDPISEHNRLYWYRQTLGQGPEFLTYFQNEAQLEKSRLLSDRFSAERPKGSFSTLEIQRTEQGDSAMYLCASSPKRGANMNTEAFFGQGTRLTVV.